The 21 T cell receptor beta chains below were found in one sample sequenced in a study of blood T cells in healthy people across ages (dated by TCRdb to 2014 to 2015). The library relied on 5' RACE. A second PCR of about 6 to 12 cycles was performed with a sample-barcoded 5' primer and a J-beta primer mix. The raw public data were reprocessed by TCRdb itself: fastp quality trimming at Q25, MiXCR clonotype calling, in-frame beta chains only. All rows with the same CDR3 protein become a single entry with the most common DNA and genes. The sample has around 1,900,000 distinct CDR3 sequences on record, 35% to 50% of them singletons. The ten top clones hold roughly 23% of the sample. Sequenced input: blood. Source of these receptors: a human donor in good health.

This clonotype was counted between two and nine times. The CDR3 DNA follows: TGTGCCAGCAGTTATTACAGGGGGGACTACAATGATCGGCAGTTCTTC. It yields the protein CASSYYRGDYNDRQFF. The genes are TRBV12-3 or TRBV12-4 and TRBJ2-1; D is perhaps TRBD1 (8 bases). V shed 4 bases and J shed 12 bases, with 25 bases lying between them. The CDR3 spans 16 residues.

V and J are TRBV10-3 and TRBJ2-1; 11 bases are a match to TRBD2. After removal of 4 bases from V and 4 bases from J, the junction contained 0 bases not matched to a gene. Germline V gene lookup returns CDR1 ENHRY and CDR2 SYGVKD. CDR3 length: 14 residues. CDR3 DNA: TGTGCCATCAGTGGACTAGCGGGGTACAATGAGCAGTTCTTC. Translated: CAISGLAGYNEQFF.

In DNA, the CDR3 is TGTGCCAGCAGTGAGACCAGTGTAGGGGGGGCTTTACGAGAGACCCAGTACTTC. Amino acids: CASSETSVGGALRETQYF. The chain recombines TRBV2 with TRBJ2-5, with a tentative D call TRBD2 (7 bases). V was trimmed by 3 bases and J by 4 bases, leaving 24 bases between them. Germline assignment: CDR1 SNHLY and CDR2 FYNNEI. There are 18 residues in the CDR3.

The V gene is TRBV24-1, the J gene TRBJ2-1; unclear D gene. CDR1 is KGHDR, CDR2 SFDVKD, per germline. This CDR3 has 14 residues. Trimming pared 1 base from V and 1 base from J, leaving 4 bases between. The CDR3 region is CATSDLVSYNEQFF. The CDR3 nucleotides read TGTGCCACCAGTGATTTAGTGTCCTACAATGAGCAGTTCTTC.

V gene TRBV20-1 combines with J gene TRBJ2-7; D is perhaps TRBD1 or TRBD2 (5 bases each). Germline-derived CDR1 and CDR2 are DFQATT and SNEGSKA (reference sequence). This CDR3 is 14 amino acids long. V dropped 6 bases and J dropped 6 bases, with 21 bases sitting between them. CDR3 DNA: TGCAGTGCCTCCTACGCGAGAGGGGCTCCCGAGCAGTACTTC. Translating gives CSASYARGAPEQYF.

The chain has TRBV4-3 and TRBJ1-1; D remains ambiguous. Germline CDR1 reads LGHNA; CDR2 reads YSLEER. The CDR3 loop spans 15 amino acids. The V and J ends lost 1 base and 0 bases respectively, with 9 bases between them. The CDR3 bases are TGCGCCAGCAGCCAAGTTATAGACATGAACACTGAAGCTTTCTTT. This gives the protein CASSQVIDMNTEAFF.

Comment on this clonotype: The junction departs from germline at one end; a sequencing error may be responsible. In DNA form, the CDR3 reads TGTGCCAACAGCGTAGACGGCACTAACTATGGCTACACCTTC. It encodes CANSVDGTNYGYTF. The gene calls are TRBV9 and TRBJ1-2; no clear D gene. The CDR3 runs 14 residues. CDR1 is SGDLS, CDR2 YYNGEE, per germline.

The chain couples TRBV28 to TRBJ2-3; 10 bases fit TRBD2. CDR1 is MDHEN and CDR2 is SYDVKM in the germline V gene. The junction had 15 bases not matched to a gene; V was cut back by 8 bases and J by 4 bases. The CDR3 covers 17 residues. Here the CDR3 reads CASGGVAGGGWPDTQYF. In nucleotides, the CDR3 is TGTGCCAGCGGAGGGGTAGCGGGGGGAGGTTGGCCAGATACGCAGTATTTT. The full variable domain, completed using reference TRBV28 and TRBJ2-3, is DVKVTQSSRYLVKRTGEKVFLECVQDMDHENMFWYRQDPGLGLRLIYFSYDVKMKEKGDIPEGYSVSREKKERFSLILESASTNQTSMYLCASGGVAGGGWPDTQYFGPGTRLTVL.

The chain uses TRBV5-1 and TRBJ2-7; maybe TRBD1 (5 bases). In germline, CDR1 is SGHRS, CDR2 YFSETQ. The CDR3 is 14 amino acids. Trimming took 0 bases from V and 3 from J, leaving 10 bases between them. CDR3 sequence (DNA): TGCGCCAGCAGCTTGGACAGGTTCAACTACGAGCAGTACTTC. It specifies CASSLDRFNYEQYF.

The sample holds a few counts of this clonotype. This sequence joins TRBV29-1 and TRBJ1-2; possible D gene TRBD1, 6 bases. This CDR3 has 13 amino acids. Trimming removed 3 bases at V and 5 bases at J, with 13 bases between. Germline V gene lookup returns CDR1 SQVTM and CDR2 ANQGSEA. The CDR3 DNA follows: TGCAGCGTTGAGTCGCGGCAGGGGTATGGCTACACCTTC. Translating gives CSVESRQGYGYTF.

This rearrangement joins TRBV5-1 to TRBJ1-2; a possible D gene is TRBD1 (6 bases). In germline, CDR1 is SGHRS, CDR2 YFSETQ. V lost 2 bases and J lost 8, with 19 bases in between. The CDR3 spans 15 residues. For the CDR3, the DNA is TGCGCCAGCAGCTTTTTGCAGGCTCGAACAGGGGGCTACACCTTC. Its protein is CASSFLQARTGGYTF.

V usage is TRBV5-1 and J usage is TRBJ2-4, with 8 bases aligning to TRBD1. Germline-derived CDR1 and CDR2 are SGHRS and YFSETQ. The CDR3 is 15 amino acids. With V trimmed by 3 bases and J by 6 bases, 8 bases remained unmatched. The chain's CDR3 is CASSSQGQGSNIQYF. CDR3 nucleotide sequence: TGCGCCAGCAGCTCTCAAGGACAGGGATCAAACATTCAGTACTTC.

This clonotype was detected a few times. Here the CDR3 DNA reads TGCAGTGCTGGACATGGGGTTGAAGAGACCCAGTACTTC. Translating it yields CSAGHGVEETQYF. The chain uses TRBV20-1 and TRBJ2-5, with a weak D call TRBD1 (5 bases). V was shortened by 5 bases and J by 3 bases, with 13 bases between the two germline ends. The CDR3 sequence is 13 residues long. The germline gives CDR1 DFQATT, CDR2 SNEGSKA (reference sequence).

CDR3 in amino acids: CATSDKRWDRIDEQYF. In DNA form, the CDR3 reads TGTGCCACCAGTGACAAACGATGGGACAGAATCGACGAGCAGTACTTC. The gene calls are TRBV24-1 and TRBJ2-5; 7 positions match TRBD1. The J call may be faulty, since TRBJ2-7 better matches the DNA end. The germline V gene encodes CDR1 KGHDR and CDR2 SFDVKD. CDR3 length: 16 residues.

This clonotype was seen just once. V and J are TRBV7-9 and TRBJ2-1, with D possibly matching TRBD2 (5 bases). The CDR3 totals 14 residues. Germline assignment: CDR1 SEHNR and CDR2 FQNEAQ (reference sequence). V lost 3 bases and J 6 bases, leaving 12 bases between the germline ends. The CDR3 DNA reads TGTGCCAGCAGCTTTGGACTCCGGGGCAATGAGCAGTTCTTC. Amino acids: CASSFGLRGNEQFF.

CDR3 sequence reads: CASSPGWGTGYGYTF. The CDR3 DNA sequence: TGTGCCAGCAGCCCCGGTTGGGGAACGGGCTATGGCTACACCTTC. V is TRBV27 and J is TRBJ1-2; the D is unclear. The germline gives CDR1 MNHEY, CDR2 SMNVEV (reference sequence). The CDR3 covers 15 residues. The V gene lost 6 bases and the J gene lost 4 bases, with 18 bases spanning the gap.

This chain links TRBV10-3 with TRBJ2-1, with D perhaps given as TRBD1 or TRBD2 (6 bases each). The CDR3 has 14 amino acids. Germline CDR1 ENHRY, CDR2 SYGVKD. Trimming removed 10 bases at V and 4 bases at J, with 17 bases between. As DNA, the CDR3 is TGTGCCAGCTCGGAGGGGGTAAGATACAATGAGCAGTTCTTC. Amino acids: CASSEGVRYNEQFF.

This clonotype was counted only a few times. The J gene is TRBJ2-7, the V gene TRBV6-2 or TRBV6-3, with D perhaps TRBD2 (6 bases). V shed 2 bases and J shed 4 bases, with 9 bases lying between them. Germline loops: CDR1 MNHEY, CDR2 SVGEGT. CDR3 length: 13 residues. The CDR3 sequence: CASSYRGKYEQYF. The CDR3 DNA reads as TGTGCCAGCAGTTACCGGGGGAAATACGAGCAGTACTTC.

V gene TRBV10-3 combines with J gene TRBJ1-5; D unresolved. Germline CDR1 is ENHRY and CDR2 is SYGVKD. The CDR3 length is 12 residues. V lost 11 bases, J lost 4 bases, and 12 bases lay in between. The CDR3 nucleotides are TGTGCCTCATGTAGCCCGAATCAGCCCCAGCATTTT. Protein product: CASCSPNQPQHF.

For this clonotype: One end of the junction fails to match germline, which may point to a read error. The J gene is TRBJ1-2, the V gene TRBV6-6; the D gene is possibly TRBD1 (5 bases). This CDR3 comprises 14 residues. CDR1 and CDR2 (germline): MNHNY, SVGAGI (reference sequence). The CDR3 coding sequence is TGTGCCAGCAGTTACGAGGGGACGTGTTATGGCTGCACCTTC. Protein product: CASSYEGTCYGCTF.

This clonotype was detected a few times. This chain connects TRBV12-3 or TRBV12-4 to TRBJ1-4, with no clear D. CDR3 length: 16 residues. With 6 bases removed from V and 0 bases from J, the gap between germline ends came to 14 bases. This CDR3 reads CASSPDGWSTNEKLFF. CDR3 DNA sequence: TGTGCCAGCAGCCCAGACGGGTGGTCAACTAATGAAAAACTGTTTTTT.